This T cell receptor (beta chain) emerged from a study of shared clonotypes between healthy human individuals. Trimming left V 3 bases short and J 7 bases short, with 19 bases between. The CDR3 extends over 15 amino acids. Germline lookup yields CDR1 SQVTM and CDR2 ANQGSEA. The data were produced by immunoSEQ multiplex PCR, yet TCRdb's version contains in-frame clones alone and is incomplete. Of about 730,000 clones in the sample, about two thirds were seen once. This receptor was obtained from a woman in her 30s in good health. The gene calls are TRBV29-1 and TRBJ2-4; perhaps D is TRBD1 or TRBD2 (6 bases each). The source material was memory CD4+ T cells sorted from blood. The subset: CD45RA-negative fraction. The CDR3 sequence is CSVEGLEGGMNIQYF. The DNA for the CDR3 is TGCAGCGTTGAGGGACTGGAGGGGGGAATGAACATTCAGTACTTC.